The clone carrying this TCR beta chain was recorded at least ten times. The antigen is not known. TCRdb passed the multiplex PCR reads through MiXCR, listing each CDR3 protein once. The profile covers about 200,000 distinct CDR3 sequences, with roughly 31% appearing a single time and roughly 4% taken by the ten largest. The V gene's germline CDR1 is SGHRS and CDR2 YFSETQ. This CDR3 has 15 residues. The V gene end was trimmed by 3 bases and the J gene end by 2 bases; junction bases not matched to a gene: 3. The sample comes from a study of breast tumors, draining lymph nodes, adjacent tissues. Whole-study results and caveats: Compared with lymph nodes, tumors were less diverse; compared with nontumor tissue, more.

Axillary draining lymph nodes of breast cancer patients supplied the node samples. Sequences were obtained from axillary lymph node tissue. The source is a female donor with breast cancer. Some clones in this sample may be carry-over from other donors' samples. The chain joins TRBV5-1 to TRBJ2-5; TRBD1 aligns across 11 bases. CDR3 residues: CASSSGTGGQETQYF. CDR3 in DNA: TGCGCCAGCAGCTCGGGGACAGGGGGTCAAGAGACCCAGTACTTC.